The 14 T cell receptor beta chains in this list originate from one sample, sequenced in a study of blood T cell repertoires in COVID-19. Measured with immunoSEQ multiplex PCR; TCRdb has only the in-frame clones, and not every one. This sample has 250,000 or so clones; around 90% occur once, and the top ten carry around 3.1%. The sequenced sample was PBMCs or T cells enriched from blood (not recorded which). The origin of the receptors is a woman aged 40 to 50 who had been exposed to COVID-19.

This chain links TRBV3-1 (or the pseudogene TRBV3-2) with TRBJ2-4; tentatively, D is TRBD2 (6 bases). V dropped 4 bases and J dropped 6 bases, with 10 bases sitting between them. From germline, CDR1 is LGHDT and CDR2 YNNKEL (reference sequence). The CDR3 covers 13 residues. This CDR3 reads CASSPPGVNIQYF. The DNA of the CDR3 is TGTGCCAGCAGCCCCCCGGGGGTAAACATTCAGTACTTC.

This clone was observed a single time. This chain joins TRBV19 and TRBJ1-1; tentatively, D is TRBD1 (5 bases). Trimming removed 5 bases from V and 5 bases from J, with 12 bases in between. CDR1 and CDR2 from the germline V gene are LNHDA and SQIVND (reference sequence). The CDR3 loop spans 13 amino acids. The CDR3 DNA reads as TGTGCCAGTAGTGTTAACAGGATGACTGAAGCTTTCTTT. Translation gives CASSVNRMTEAFF. Full variable domain (rest looked up from reference TRBV19 and TRBJ1-1): DGGITQSPKYLFRKEGQNVTLSCEQNLNHDAMYWYRQDPGQGLRLIYYSQIVNDFQKGDIAEGYSVSREKKESFPLTVTSAQKNPTAFYLCASSVNRMTEAFFGQGTRLTVV.

The rearrangement links TRBV6-5 to TRBJ1-5, with 7 positions matching TRBD1. The CDR3 totals 14 residues. Germline V gives CDR1 MNHEY, CDR2 SVGAGI. V lost 6 bases to trimming and J lost 2 bases; unmatched junction nucleotides: 4. The CDR3 region has the DNA TGTGCCAGCAGGTCCACAGGGGGCAATCAGCCCCAGCATTTT. Encoded protein: CASRSTGGNQPQHF.

The count of this clone is one. The chain uses TRBV2 and TRBJ1-5; tentative D call: TRBD1 (5 bases). The CDR3 has 15 amino acids. Germline V gene data show CDR1 as SNHLY and CDR2 as FYNNEI. The ends were cut back, 8 bases at V and 4 bases at J, with 18 bases in the middle. CDR3 residues: CASRRGGVSNQPQHF. DNA for the CDR3: TGTGCCAGCCGGAGGGGAGGGGTATCGAATCAGCCCCAGCATTTT.

The chain combines TRBV10-3 with TRBJ2-3, with TRBD2 identical over 11 bases. In germline, CDR1 is ENHRY, CDR2 SYGVKD. V dropped 6 bases and J dropped 5; count of bases not matched to a gene: 4. The CDR3 has 14 amino acids. The CDR3, as DNA: TGTGCCATCAGGGGGACTAGCGGTGAAGATACGCAGTATTTT. As protein: CAIRGTSGEDTQYF.

The J gene is TRBJ1-5, the V gene TRBV19; no firm D call. In germline, CDR1 is LNHDA, CDR2 SQIVND (reference sequence). Trimming shortened V by 7 bases and J by 5 bases, and 18 bases separated the two germline ends. This CDR3 has 15 amino acids. CDR3 nucleotide sequence: TGTGCCAGTACCCCGGTTGGGGAGGGATATCAGCCCCAGCATTTT. Its protein is CASTPVGEGYQPQHF.

This clone occurred a few times. The genes are TRBV5-1 and TRBJ1-1, with a weak D call TRBD1 (6 bases). From germline, CDR1 is SGHRS and CDR2 YFSETQ. V lost 7 bases to trimming and J lost 1 base, with 11 bases between them. The CDR3 is 13 amino acids. Written as DNA, the CDR3 is TGCGCCAGCTATGGGACACCGAACACTGAAGCTTTCTTT. This translates into CASYGTPNTEAFF. Using reference TRBV5-1 and TRBJ1-1 for the parts outside the CDR3, the full variable domain is KAGVTQTPRYLIKTRGQQVTLSCSPISGHRSVSWYQQTPGQGLQFLFEYFSETQRNKGNFPGRFSGRQFSNSRSEMNVSTLELGDSALYLCASYGTPNTEAFFGQGTRLTVV.

The rearrangement uses TRBV5-1 and TRBJ2-6; D is unresolved. The germline gives CDR1 SGHRS, CDR2 YFSETQ. V dropped 4 bases and J dropped 0 bases, with 5 bases sitting between them. This CDR3 has 14 residues. The CDR3 DNA follows: TGCGCCAGCAGCAGGAGCTCTGGGGCCAACGTCCTGACTTTC. Protein: CASSRSSGANVLTF.

The V gene is TRBV7-2, the J gene TRBJ2-3; 15 bases are shared with TRBD2. Looked up from germline, CDR1 is SGHTA and CDR2 is FQGNSA. Unmatched junction bases numbered 3, after V lost 5 bases and J lost 3 bases. This CDR3 contains 16 residues. CDR3 protein: CASSPGTSGGTDTQYF. CDR3 nucleotides: TGTGCCAGCAGCCCGGGGACTAGCGGGGGGACAGATACGCAGTATTTT. Full variable domain (rest looked up from reference TRBV7-2 and TRBJ2-3): GAGVSQSPSNKVTEKGKDVELRCDPISGHTALYWYRQSLGQGLEFLIYFQGNSAPDKSGLPSDRFSAERTGGSVSTLTIQRTQQEDSAVYLCASSPGTSGGTDTQYFGPGTRLTVL.

In this sample, this clone turned up once. This sequence joins TRBV7-9 and TRBJ2-5; TRBD1 aligns across 8 bases. V shed 3 bases and J 5 bases; nucleotides not matched to a gene: 8. Germline CDR1 reads SEHNR; CDR2 reads FQNEAQ (reference sequence). The CDR3 is 15 amino acids. The CDR3 protein is CASSFDRGGKETQYF. CDR3 nucleotides: TGTGCCAGCAGCTTTGACAGGGGTGGCAAGGAGACCCAGTACTTC.

Only a few counts were recorded for this clone. The chain links TRBV20-1 to TRBJ1-2; a weak D match, TRBD1 (6 bases). The CDR3 extends over 11 amino acids. The germline CDR1 and CDR2 sequences are DFQATT and SNEGSKA (reference sequence). Trimming stripped 6 bases from V and 12 bases from J, with 17 bases between. The CDR3 DNA reads TGCAGTGCCCTCCGGGACATAGTAAACACCTTC. Protein sequence: CSALRDIVNTF.

This sequence joins TRBV2 and TRBJ2-2; TRBD2 matches at 12 bases. Germline V gene sequence: CDR1 SNHLY, CDR2 FYNNEI. V was pared by 4 bases and J by 6 bases, with 9 bases of the junction left unmatched. This CDR3 has 17 amino acids. The CDR3 reads CASSGRRLAGEAGELFF. The CDR3, as DNA: TGTGCCAGCAGTGGCAGGCGACTAGCGGGAGAAGCCGGGGAGCTGTTTTTT.

The CDR3 DNA reads TGCGCCAGCAGTGACCCGGGACAGCCTATGACAAGCTACGAGCAGTACGTC. It specifies CASSDPGQPMTSYEQYV. The chain recombines TRBV10-1 with TRBJ2-7, with 7 bases lining up with TRBD1. The CDR3 consists of 17 residues. Germline V gives CDR1 WNHNN, CDR2 SYGVQD (reference sequence). J was trimmed by 3 bases and V by 3 bases; bases with no gene match: 14.

This chain links TRBV5-4 with TRBJ2-2; tentatively, D is TRBD2 (6 bases). CDR1 and CDR2 from the germline V gene are SGHNT and YYREEE (reference sequence). V lost 4 bases and J lost 2, with 9 bases in between. This CDR3 comprises 14 residues. The CDR3 DNA reads TGTGCCAGCAGCCCGGGACTCAACACCGGGGAGCTGTTTTTT. Translated, it gives CASSPGLNTGELFF.